The 7 T cell receptor beta chains presented below share a single source sample, sequenced in a study of regulatory T cells in long-lasting Graves disease (dated by TCRdb to the early 2020s). The label giving this sample's time point can be read as: newly diagnosed GD, antithyroid drugs for less than 3 months. For both TCR sequencing and RNA sequencing, RNA was extracted from PBMCs using TRIzol. Library creation used multiplex PCR. Sequencing relied on an Illumina HiSeq 4000. TCR beta libraries were built with iRepertoire HTBI primers and Arm-PCR amplification of CDR3 regions. TCRdb's own reprocessing of the public reads used fastp at Q25 and MiXCR and kept productive beta chains. Rows are combined by CDR3 protein, so each entry shows the most common genes and DNA. This sample is represented by some 560,000 distinct CDR3 sequences; 15% to 20% of them were singletons. Of the sample, approximately 25% is held by the ten largest clones.

These sequences were also reported in another study, on T cells in Graves' hyperthyroidism and ophthalmopathy.

Sequences were derived from peripheral blood mononuclear cells (PBMCs), sampled at new diagnosis, from a patient treated with antithyroid drugs. The receptors were gathered from a woman between 40 and 65 years old with Graves disease. Donor details come from another sample of the same person, matched by shared clones.

In its sample, this clonotype was seen a few times. The J gene is TRBJ2-1, the V gene TRBV29-1; D perhaps matches TRBD2 (7 bases). Per germline, CDR1 SQVTM and CDR2 ANQGSEA. Trimming took 6 bases from V and 0 from J, leaving 12 bases between them. The CDR3 has 14 residues. For the CDR3, the DNA is TGCAGCGTCGAGGGGGGGACCTCCTACAATGAGCAGTTCTTC. Translation gives CSVEGGTSYNEQFF.

This clonotype was observed a single time. The CDR3 ends on some other residue instead of the conserved phenylalanine or tryptophan, so this is likely a read error. The chain links TRBV18 to TRBJ1-3; D gene unclear. The length of the CDR3 is 12 residues. V was shortened by 6 bases and J by 2 bases, with 5 bases between the two germline ends. Germline-derived CDR1 and CDR2 are KGHSH and LQKENI. CDR3 sequence: CASSGAGNTIYS. The DNA for the CDR3 is TGTGCCAGCTCTGGTGCTGGAAACACCATATATTCT.

This clonotype was seen at least ten times. The genes are TRBV11-2 and TRBJ2-1; 12 bases map to TRBD1. CDR3 size: 14 residues. The trim removed 5 bases at V and 14 bases at J, leaving 10 bases unmatched. Looked up from germline, CDR1 is SGHAT and CDR2 is FQNNGV. The CDR3 loop reads CASSQGQGAAKEFF. In DNA form, the CDR3 reads TGTGCCAGCAGCCAGGGACAGGGGGCGGCCAAAGAGTTCTTC. The full variable domain, its missing parts supplied by reference TRBV11-2 and TRBJ2-1, is EAGVAQSPRYKIIEKRQSVAFWCNPISGHATLYWYQQILGQGPKLLIQFQNNGVVDDSQLPKDRFSAERLKGVDSTLKIQPAKLEDSAVYLCASSQGQGAAKEFFGPGTRLTVL.

The J gene is TRBJ2-3, the V gene TRBV3-1; D ambiguous. This CDR3 is 15 amino acids long. Trimming took off 0 bases at V and 2 bases at J, with 9 bases between the two ends. Germline CDR1 reads LGHDT; CDR2 reads YNNKEL (reference sequence). CDR3 sequence (DNA): TGTGCCAGCAGCCAAGATTTCGCCAACACAGATACGCAGTATTTT. Amino acid sequence: CASSQDFANTDTQYF.

V is TRBV7-2 and J is TRBJ2-2, with a possible D match to TRBD1 (5 bases). This CDR3 has 15 residues. Germline V gives CDR1 SGHTA, CDR2 FQGNSA. The V end was cut by 5 bases, the J end by 1 base, with 11 bases between. CDR3 in amino acids: CASSRWGGNTGELFF. For the CDR3, the DNA is TGTGCCAGCAGCCGTTGGGGCGGGAACACCGGGGAGCTGTTTTTT.

The table lists this clonotype with many counts. The genes are TRBV3-1 and TRBJ2-3, with D perhaps being TRBD1 or TRBD2 (5 bases each). This CDR3 contains 17 residues. V lost 2 bases and J 4 bases, leaving 19 bases between the germline ends. Germline V gene data show CDR1 as LGHDT and CDR2 as YNNKEL (reference sequence). The CDR3 nucleotides are TGTGCCAGCAGCCAAACCTTCGACAGAGGGTTGGCAGATACGCAGTATTTT. Residues: CASSQTFDRGLADTQYF.

Many counts were recorded for this clonotype. The rearrangement joins TRBV7-8 to TRBJ1-5; no reliable D call. Germline values: CDR1 SGHVS, CDR2 FQNEAQ. The CDR3 is made up of 15 amino acids. V gave up 4 bases and J gave up 4 bases, with 14 bases separating them. The CDR3 sequence: CASSSHPGRNQPQHF. CDR3 nucleotides: TGTGCCAGCAGCTCCCATCCGGGTCGTAATCAGCCCCAGCATTTT.